This T cell receptor beta chain was identified in a study of PD-L1 blockade in urothelial cancer listed by TCRdb under 2017. Describing the broader study: Therapy was started in the mid-2010s for all patients, and atezolizumab 1,200 mg was administered intravenously every 3 weeks. Twenty-five of 29 patients were males with bladder-origin urothelial cancer, and 18 of 29 reported a prior smoking history. An ECOG performance status of 0 or 1 was recorded for the patients, and 0 to 3 prior chemotherapy regimens had been received by the patients. Blood samples were analyzed at 3 weeks after treatment start (second dose) and at 6 weeks after treatment start. Blood samples gave median yields of 141,255 T cells and around 88,000 unique TCRs, along with a median clonality of 0.080. The study was an exploratory multi-omic analysis of somatic, immune and clinical correlates of response to PD-L1 blockade with atezolizumab in urothelial cancer. Pretreatment tumor samples, along with matched peripheral blood serially collected before and after atezolizumab treatment, were subjected to TCR sequencing. Progression-free survival longer than 6 months counted as durable clinical benefit, and TCR features were additionally tested against both progression-free and overall survival. In the same patients, whole exome sequencing and RNA sequencing of pretreatment tumors were performed in addition to TCR sequencing. Fewer than ten patients reached durable clinical benefit, while 20 or so patients did not. Some 30 patients had pretreatment blood TCR-seq, 24 had at least one posttreatment blood collection, and 24 had tumor TCR-seq. What the work shows at the level of the full study, not this receptor alone: Improved progression-free and overall survival was found to be associated with pretreatment peripheral blood TCR clonality below the median. Patients with durable benefit showed greater expansion of tumor-associated TCR clones in peripheral blood 3 weeks after starting treatment (n ≈ 21, p = 0.022). Because of the small sample size (n = 29) and the many exploratory analyses performed, the results are intended to be regarded as hypothesis-generating.

The time point label for this specimen denotes: pretreatment peripheral blood. The cohort comprised 30 or so patients with locally advanced or metastatic urothelial carcinoma treated at Memorial Sloan Kettering on a trial protocol. Peripheral blood mononuclear cells were collected pretreatment and during treatment, with between 1 and 8 total time points obtained per patient. The Qiagen DNeasy Blood extraction kit was used to purify genomic DNA from total PBMCs and tumor samples. PBMCs were collected pretreatment and during treatment, and were isolated and stored as previously described. At the junction V is shortened by 6 bases and J by 0 bases, with 6 bases in between. CDR1 MNHEY and CDR2 SMNVEV were looked up in the germline V gene (reference sequence). The cysteine opens and the phenylalanine closes a CDR3 of 14 amino acids. CDR3 DNA only is kept here, 42 bases in frame from base 1. Synthetic TCR analog templates were spiked into each PCR so that absolute template abundance could be estimated from read counts. The immunoSEQ assay used bias-controlled V and J gene primers to amplify TCRbeta CDR3 regions from genomic DNA. Sequencing of rearranged TCRbeta segments was done at approximately 20X coverage. The original pipeline was this. Sequencing errors were corrected by clustering, and CDR3s were annotated against IMGT so that V, D and J genes could be assigned. Out-of-frame and stop-codon sequences were excluded, and only productive TCRbeta rearrangements were used in downstream analyses. Clonality was calculated as one minus the Shannon entropy normalized by the log of the number of unique productive sequences. Fisher's exact test with Benjamini-Hochberg correction, at a threshold of adjusted p below 0.01, was used to find clones that differed between time points or between blood and tumor. TCRdb limited this immuneACCESS table to in-frame rearrangements with V and J called. A share of clones is missing; checked studies link under half to unresolved V genes, and the rest is unexplained. V and J calls and clone size are copied from that table; D and trimming were computed from the DNA. Here the sample has about 86,000 clones; more than 75% occur a single time. Of the sample, approximately 15% falls within the top ten clones.

Notes on this clone: Its antigen is not yet known. No per-base quality is available; no much larger clone lies one base away.

The sequenced sample was PBMCs, obtained around atezolizumab (anti-PD-L1) treatment. The receptor was isolated from a man aged 55 to 70 with urothelial cancer. The rearranged segments are TRBV27 and TRBJ2-6; no D gene is confidently identified. CDR3 protein: CASRIHSGANVLTF. The DNA sequence reads TGTGCCAGCAGAATACACTCTGGGGCCAACGTCCTGACTTTC.